This T cell receptor beta chain comes out of a study of cytomegalovirus exposure and HLA in healthy donors. Both 60 Vbeta primers and 13 Jbeta primers went into the PCR. Sequenced by immunoSEQ multiplex PCR; TCRdb stores in-frame clones only, minus some. The table lists fewer than 250,000 clones, over 70% of them singletons. Points from the study as a whole: Cytomegalovirus status was reportedly diagnosed by the classifier with high sensitivity and specificity. A highly shared variant cluster was judged a likely technical artifact.

V dropped 7 bases and J dropped 2; count of bases not matched to a gene: 15. Germline CDR1 and CDR2: PRHDT and FYEKMQ (reference sequence). This CDR3 region has 18 residues. Turning to this clone: Its antigen is unidentified.

The sample consisted of PBMCs. The sequence was collected from a man in his forties in good health and CMV-seropositive. The chain recombines TRBV13 with TRBJ2-5, with 11 bases aligning to TRBD2. CDR3 sequence: CASNPRLAGGRGQETQYF. In DNA, the CDR3 is TGTGCCAGCAACCCCCGTCTAGCGGGAGGTAGGGGACAAGAGACCCAGTACTTC.